Shown below are 5 T cell receptor beta chains from a single sample sequenced in a study of shared clonotypes between healthy human individuals. Using immunoSEQ multiplex PCR, the repertoire was profiled, and TCRdb retains in-frame clones only, with some absent. The table records roughly 590,000 clones, around 95% of them present only once. Selected positively for CCR7 and CD45RO-negative, naive CD8 cells excluded terminally differentiated effector memory CD45RA+ cells. Sample: naive CD8+ T cells sorted from blood. Receptors originate from a woman younger than 45 in good health.

A single count supports this clone. The rearrangement uses TRBV5-6 and TRBJ2-1, with D unresolved. CDR1 is SGHDT and CDR2 is YYEEEE in the germline V gene. The CDR3 is 13 amino acids. V shed 2 bases and J shed 8 bases, with 11 bases lying between them. In nucleotides, the CDR3 is TGTGCCAGCAGCTTCTGGACGCAAGATGAGCAGTTCTTC. It is translated as CASSFWTQDEQFF.

The rearrangement uses TRBV7-2 and TRBJ1-1, with 7 bases lining up with TRBD1. The germline CDR1 and CDR2 sequences are SGHTA and FQGNSA. V shed 3 bases, J shed 0 bases, and the junction held 4 bases outside the gene matches. This CDR3 spans 15 amino acids. The CDR3 sequence is CASSFSTGVNTEAFF. The CDR3 DNA reads as TGTGCCAGCAGCTTTTCAACAGGGGTGAACACTGAAGCTTTCTTT.

This sequence joins TRBV6-5 and TRBJ2-1; D is undetermined. Germline assignment: CDR1 MNHEY and CDR2 SVGAGI. V dropped 3 bases and J dropped 4 bases, with 10 bases sitting between them. The CDR3 has 14 amino acids. The DNA for the CDR3 is TGTGCCAGCAGTTATCTCGGACGGTACAATGAGCAGTTCTTC. Protein sequence: CASSYLGRYNEQFF.

The chain uses TRBV19 and TRBJ2-7, with TRBD1 as a possible D gene (6 bases). V lost 5 bases and J 11 bases, leaving 19 bases between the germline ends. This CDR3 comprises 13 residues. The V gene's germline CDR1 is LNHDA and CDR2 SQIVND (reference sequence). CDR3 in DNA: TGTGCCAGTAGTCTCGGCGAGGGGGTCGGGAAGTACTTC. Protein: CASSLGEGVGKYF.

As DNA, the CDR3 is TGTGCCACCAGCAAAGGGACAGAAGGTGAAAAACTGTTTTTT. This sequence encodes CATSKGTEGEKLFF. The chain recombines TRBV15 with TRBJ1-4; 7 bases fit TRBD1. Looked up from germline, CDR1 is LNHNV and CDR2 is YYDKDF (reference sequence). Trimming removed 4 bases from V and 7 bases from J; junction bases left unmatched: 6. The CDR3 spans 14 residues. The complete variable domain, with remaining parts taken from reference TRBV15 and TRBJ1-4, reads DAMVIQNPRYQVTQFGKPVTLSCSQTLNHNVMYWYQQKSSQAPKLLFHYYDKDFNNEADTPDNFQSRRPNTSFCFLDIRSPGLGDTAMYLCATSKGTEGEKLFFGSGTQLSVL.